This passage covers 3 T cell receptor beta chains from one sample sequenced in a study of T cells in Graves' hyperthyroidism and ophthalmopathy. RNA transcripts gave rise to amplified TCR beta CDR3 regions. First-round RT-PCR of the TCR CDR3 relied on the HTBI primer set. TCRdb analysed the multiplex PCR reads with MiXCR anew, one entry per CDR3 protein. This table has under 300,000 distinct CDR3 sequences, roughly 13% appearing once. Sample: blood. Source of these receptors: a woman aged 40 to 55 with Graves' hyperthyroidism.

Many counts were recorded for this clonotype. CDR3 amino acids: CSAGTGNGYTF. The CDR3 bases are TGCAGCGCCGGGACAGGGAACGGCTACACCTTC. This chain links TRBV29-1 with TRBJ1-2; 9 bases fit TRBD1. Germline lookup yields CDR1 SQVTM and CDR2 ANQGSEA. The CDR3 is made up of 11 amino acids. The ends lost 7 bases at V and 8 bases at J; junction bases unmatched: 5.

There are a few counts of this clonotype. The chain couples TRBV27 to TRBJ2-3; the D is unclear. Deletions cut 2 bases from V and 3 bases from J, with 6 bases between. The CDR3 length is 13 residues. The germline V gene has CDR1 MNHEY and CDR2 SMNVEV (reference sequence). CDR3 loop: CASSLGPTDTQYF. Here the CDR3 DNA reads TGTGCCAGCAGTTTAGGACCTACAGATACGCAGTATTTT.

In its sample, this clonotype was seen a few times. The genes are TRBV27 and TRBJ1-6, with 7 bases matching TRBD1. Germline V gene data show CDR1 as MNHEY and CDR2 as SMNVEV (reference sequence). The CDR3 covers 14 residues. V gave up 8 bases and J gave up 10 bases; unmatched junction bases: 11. CDR3 region: CASCSGTENSPLHF. The DNA of the CDR3 is TGTGCCAGCTGCTCTGGGACAGAGAACTCACCCCTCCACTTT.